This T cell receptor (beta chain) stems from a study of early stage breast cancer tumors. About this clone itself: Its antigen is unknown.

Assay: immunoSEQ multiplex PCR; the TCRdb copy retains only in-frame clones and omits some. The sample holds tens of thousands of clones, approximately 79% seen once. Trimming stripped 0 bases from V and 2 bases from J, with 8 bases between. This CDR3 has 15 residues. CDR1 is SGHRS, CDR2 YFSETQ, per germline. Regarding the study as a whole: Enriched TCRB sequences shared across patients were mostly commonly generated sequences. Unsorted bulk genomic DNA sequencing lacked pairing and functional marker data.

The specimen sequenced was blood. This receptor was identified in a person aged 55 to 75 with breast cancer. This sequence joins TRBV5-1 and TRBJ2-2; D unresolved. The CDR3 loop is CASSLEETNTGELFF. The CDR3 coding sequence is TGCGCCAGCAGCTTGGAGGAGACCAACACCGGGGAGCTGTTTTTT. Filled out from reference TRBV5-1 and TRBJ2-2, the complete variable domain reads KAGVTQTPRYLIKTRGQQVTLSCSPISGHRSVSWYQQTPGQGLQFLFEYFSETQRNKGNFPGRFSGRQFSNSRSEMNVSTLELGDSALYLCASSLEETNTGELFFGEGSRLTVL.